This T cell receptor (beta chain) was obtained from a study of blood T cell repertoires in COVID-19. Study details: The origin of the acute and convalescent COVID-19 samples was the United States, Italy and Spain. The cDNA or gDNA used as material had been derived from T cells, B-cell-depleted T cells, or PBMCs.

This clone was detected only once. How the authors handled the data: Amplification of reference gene primers provided the estimated nucleated cell counts. Profiling relied on immunoSEQ multiplex PCR, and the TCRdb table lists in-frame clones only, not all of them. The V and J calls and clone size were taken over from that table, and D and trimming were inferred from the DNA. The sample consists of more than 100,000 clones, roughly 88% of them appearing once. The sequence derives from a man aged 65 to 79 with active COVID-19. Sequences were obtained from peripheral blood.

CDR3 protein: CASSAEGQNSPLHF. The DNA of the CDR3 is TGTGCCAGCAGTGCTGAGGGACAAAATTCACCCCTCCACTTT. The chain employs TRBV2 and TRBJ1-6; D might be TRBD1 (6 bases). Deletions cut 4 bases from V and 7 bases from J, with 11 bases between. This CDR3 spans 14 amino acids. Per germline, CDR1 SNHLY and CDR2 FYNNEI.